This entry lists 14 T cell receptor beta chains sequenced from one sample in a study of CD8+CD57+ T cells in acquired aplastic anemia. Genomic DNA provided the template from which TCR beta VDJ and CDR3 profiles were obtained. TCRdb reanalysed the reads using MiXCR and keeps one entry per CDR3 protein. Of around 200,000 distinct CDR3 sequences listed, around 50% were seen once; the top ten hold 10% to 15%. CD8+CD57+ cell expansion, shown by flow cytometry, had occurred in the patients selected for sequencing. Sample: sorted CD4+, CD8+, or CD8+CD57+ T cells (not recorded which) from PBMCs. The receptors here all came from a human donor with aplastic anemia.

V is TRBV18 and J is TRBJ2-5, with 8 bases lining up with TRBD1. The germline gives CDR1 KGHSH, CDR2 LQKENI. J was trimmed by 2 bases and V by 2 bases; bases with no gene match: 13. The CDR3 is 18 amino acids. In nucleotides, the CDR3 is TGTGCCAGCTCACCAGGCCGGCAGGGGGCGCCGTGGCAAGAGACCCAGTACTTC. Translated, it gives CASSPGRQGAPWQETQYF. Full variable domain (remainder filled in from reference TRBV18 and TRBJ2-5): NAGVMQNPRHLVRRRGQEARLRCSPMKGHSHVYWYRQLPEEGLKFMVYLQKENIIDESGMPKERFSAEFPKEGPSILRIQQVVRGDSAAYFCASSPGRQGAPWQETQYFGPGTRLLVL.

The V and J genes are TRBV6-5 and TRBJ2-7, with 8 nucleotides matching TRBD2. The trim removed 0 bases at V and 2 bases at J, leaving 6 bases unmatched. CDR3 length: 16 residues. The germline gives CDR1 MNHEY, CDR2 SVGAGI. The CDR3 here is CASSYSLAVQTYEQYF. CDR3 coding DNA: TGTGCCAGCAGTTACTCACTAGCGGTTCAGACCTACGAGCAGTACTTC.

J is TRBJ2-7 and V is TRBV15; D is ambiguous. Germline loops: CDR1 LNHNV, CDR2 YYDKDF (reference sequence). The germline V and J ends were trimmed by 1 base and 3 bases, with 7 bases remaining between them. The CDR3 totals 13 residues. The CDR3 here is CATSRVRFYEQYF. DNA of the CDR3: TGTGCCACCAGCAGAGTTCGGTTCTACGAGCAGTACTTC.

The CDR3 is CASSQRSSAKAFF. CDR3 nucleotides: TGTGCCAGCAGCCAGCGCAGTAGTGCGAAAGCTTTCTTT. The chain recombines TRBV7-2 with TRBJ1-1; D is ambiguous. V shed 5 bases and J shed 9 bases, with 16 bases lying between them. Per the germline V gene, CDR1 is SGHTA and CDR2 is FQGNSA. CDR3 length: 13 residues.

This clonotype was recorded many times. The chain joins TRBV5-1 to TRBJ1-2, with TRBD1 matching over 8 bases. This CDR3 contains 15 residues. Germline CDR1 reads SGHRS; CDR2 reads YFSETQ. Trimming cost V 2 bases and J 5 bases; bases outside gene matches: 8. CDR3 sequence (DNA): TGCGCCAGCAGCTTAACGTCAGGGGGCCTATATGGCTACACCTTC. It encodes CASSLTSGGLYGYTF.

There are many counts of this clonotype. The gene calls are TRBV20-1 and TRBJ2-6; D is perhaps TRBD1 or TRBD2 (5 bases each). The CDR3 runs to 16 residues. V was cut by 3 bases and J by 1 base, with 13 bases left in between. Germline V CDR1 and CDR2: DFQATT, SNEGSKA (reference sequence). The CDR3 loop is CSARLAGRSGANVLTF. The CDR3 region has the DNA TGCAGTGCTAGGTTGGCAGGGAGATCTGGGGCCAACGTCCTGACTTTC.

This chain links TRBV5-6 with TRBJ1-5, with TRBD1 identical over 8 bases. After removal of 5 bases from V and 6 bases from J, the junction contained 7 bases not matched to a gene. CDR3 length: 14 amino acids. The germline gives CDR1 SGHDT, CDR2 YYEEEE. Written as DNA, the CDR3 is TGTGCCAGCAGTTCTGGACAGGGACGTCAGCCCCAGCATTTT. Translation gives CASSSGQGRQPQHF. The entire variable domain, with the rest obtained from reference TRBV5-6 and TRBJ1-5, is as follows: DAGVTQSPTHLIKTRGQQVTLRCSPKSGHDTVSWYQQALGQGPQFIFQYYEEEERQRGNFPDRFSGHQFPNYSSELNVNALLLGDSALYLCASSSGQGRQPQHFGDGTRLSIL.

This rearrangement joins TRBV10-1 to TRBJ2-3; D gene ambiguous. The germline gives CDR1 WNHNN, CDR2 SYGVQD (reference sequence). V gave up 4 bases and J gave up 1 base, with 9 bases separating them. This CDR3 contains 14 residues. CDR3 residues: CASSASSCTDTQYF. The CDR3 region has the DNA TGCGCCAGCAGTGCAAGTAGTTGCACAGATACGCAGTATTTT.

The V gene is TRBV12-3 or TRBV12-4, the J gene TRBJ2-5; 9 bases are a match to TRBD1. Unmatched junction bases numbered 5, after V lost 5 bases and J lost 4 bases. The CDR3 contains 14 residues. CDR3 coding DNA: TGTGCCAGCAGTCGGGGACAGGGCACAGAGACCCAGTACTTC. Amino acid sequence: CASSRGQGTETQYF.

V gene TRBV2 combines with J gene TRBJ2-7; 10 bases match TRBD1. The CDR3 contains 14 residues. Trimming at V came to 6 bases and at J to 9 bases, leaving 11 bases not matched to a gene. Germline lookup yields CDR1 SNHLY and CDR2 FYNNEI. CDR3 region: CASRRGTGEFGQYF. The DNA for the CDR3 is TGTGCCAGCAGGAGGGGGACAGGGGAATTCGGGCAGTACTTC.

The chain employs TRBV2 and TRBJ2-7, with D maybe TRBD2 (6 bases). V lost 0 bases and J lost 6, with 9 bases in between. The CDR3 consists of 13 residues. Per germline, CDR1 SNHLY and CDR2 FYNNEI. The CDR3 sequence: CASSEAGGTEQYF. In DNA, the CDR3 is TGTGCCAGCAGTGAAGCTGGGGGGACCGAGCAGTACTTC.

This clonotype was counted at least ten times. The V and J genes are TRBV19 and TRBJ1-5; TRBD1 aligns across 8 bases. V was clipped by 5 bases and J by 2 bases; unmatched bases: 2. The germline CDR1 and CDR2 sequences are LNHDA and SQIVND (reference sequence). The CDR3 loop spans 14 amino acids. The CDR3 spells CASSQQGGNQPQHF. CDR3 in DNA: TGTGCCAGTAGTCAACAGGGGGGCAATCAGCCCCAGCATTTT.

This clonotype occurred many times. V and J are TRBV12-3 or TRBV12-4 and TRBJ2-7; perhaps TRBD1 as D (5 bases). This CDR3 is built from 14 residues. Between the trimmed V and J ends, which lost 5 bases and 0 bases, there was a span of 11 bases. The CDR3 region has the DNA TGTGCCAGCAGTAGGACACCGAGCTCCTACGAGCAGTACTTC. This gives the protein CASSRTPSSYEQYF.

V and J are TRBV20-1 and TRBJ2-3, with a weak D call TRBD1 (6 bases). Trimming took off 3 bases at V and 0 bases at J, with 13 bases between the two ends. The CDR3 runs 15 residues. Looked up from germline, CDR1 is DFQATT and CDR2 is SNEGSKA (reference sequence). The CDR3: CSARGASASTDTQYF. CDR3 coding DNA: TGCAGTGCTAGGGGGGCCAGCGCTAGCACAGATACGCAGTATTTT.